The text below deals with one T cell receptor beta chain. This sample was included in a study of blood T cell repertoires in COVID-19. Overall study context: Acute-phase and convalescent COVID-19 samples originated in the United States, Italy and Spain. In each case, the material was cDNA or gDNA derived from T cells, B-cell-depleted T cells, or PBMCs.

In the authors' workflow: Nucleated cell number was recorded as an estimate derived from reference gene primer amplification. Assay: immunoSEQ multiplex PCR; the TCRdb copy retains only in-frame clones and omits some. Clone size and the V and J calls come from that table; the DNA yielded D and trimming. Among a few hundred thousand clones listed, 88% were seen once. CDR3 length: 16 amino acids. Germline loops: CDR1 LNHDA, CDR2 SQIVND (reference sequence). The V segment lost 3 bases and the J segment 0 bases; nucleotides outside the gene matches: 7. Followed over time, Seattle patients had been enrolled while infection was active.

The J gene is TRBJ1-2, the V gene TRBV19, with 7 positions matching TRBD1. The clonotype was recovered from a woman aged 25 to 45 with COVID-19, enrolled during active disease. Sequenced sample: peripheral blood. The CDR3 spells CASSIAGGGTNYGYTF. CDR3 nucleotides: TGTGCCAGTAGTATCGCAGGGGGTGGAACTAACTATGGCTACACCTTC.